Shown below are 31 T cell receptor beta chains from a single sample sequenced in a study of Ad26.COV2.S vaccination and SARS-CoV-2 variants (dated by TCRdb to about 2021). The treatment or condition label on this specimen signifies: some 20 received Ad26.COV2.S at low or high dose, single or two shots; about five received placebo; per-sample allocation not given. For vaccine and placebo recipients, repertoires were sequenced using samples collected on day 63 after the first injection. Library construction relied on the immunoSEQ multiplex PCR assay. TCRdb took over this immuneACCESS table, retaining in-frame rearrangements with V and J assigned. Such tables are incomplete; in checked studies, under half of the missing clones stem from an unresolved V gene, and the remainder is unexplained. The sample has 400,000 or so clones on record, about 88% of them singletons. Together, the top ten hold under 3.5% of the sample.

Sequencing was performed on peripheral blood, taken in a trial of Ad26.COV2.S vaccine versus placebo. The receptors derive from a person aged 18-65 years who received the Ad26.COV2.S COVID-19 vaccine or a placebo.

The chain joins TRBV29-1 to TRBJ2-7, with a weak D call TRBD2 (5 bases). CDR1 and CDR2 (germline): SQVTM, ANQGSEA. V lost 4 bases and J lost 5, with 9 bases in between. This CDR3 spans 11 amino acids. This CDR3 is CSVAELDEQYF. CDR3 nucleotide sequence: TGCAGCGTTGCGGAACTAGACGAGCAGTACTTC.

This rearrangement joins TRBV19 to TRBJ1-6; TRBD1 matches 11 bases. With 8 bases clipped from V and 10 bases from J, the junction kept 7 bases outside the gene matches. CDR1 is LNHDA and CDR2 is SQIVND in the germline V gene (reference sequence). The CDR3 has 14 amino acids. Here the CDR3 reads CASRRTGGRSPLHF. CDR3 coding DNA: TGTGCCAGTCGTCGGACAGGGGGCAGGTCACCCCTCCACTTT.

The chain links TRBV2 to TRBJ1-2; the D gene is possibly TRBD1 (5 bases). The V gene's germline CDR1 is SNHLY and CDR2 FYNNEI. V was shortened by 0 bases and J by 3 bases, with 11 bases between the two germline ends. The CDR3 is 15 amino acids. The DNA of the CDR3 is TGTGCCAGCAGTGAAGCTGTGGGGCAGTACTATGGCTACACCTTC. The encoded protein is CASSEAVGQYYGYTF.

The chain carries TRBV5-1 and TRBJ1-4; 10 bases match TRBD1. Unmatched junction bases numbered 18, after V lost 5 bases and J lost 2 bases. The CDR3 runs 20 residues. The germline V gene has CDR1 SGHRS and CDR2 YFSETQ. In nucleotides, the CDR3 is TGCGCCAGCAGTCTCCGTTCCCCCGGGACAGGGGAGGCGACTAATGAAAAACTGTTTTTT. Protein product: CASSLRSPGTGEATNEKLFF.

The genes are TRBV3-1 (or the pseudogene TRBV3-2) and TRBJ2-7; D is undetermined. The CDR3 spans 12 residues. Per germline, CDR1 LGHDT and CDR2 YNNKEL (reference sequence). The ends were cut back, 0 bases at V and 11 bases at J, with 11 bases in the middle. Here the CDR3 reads CASSQDVETKYF. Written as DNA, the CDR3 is TGTGCCAGCAGCCAAGATGTGGAAACGAAGTACTTC.

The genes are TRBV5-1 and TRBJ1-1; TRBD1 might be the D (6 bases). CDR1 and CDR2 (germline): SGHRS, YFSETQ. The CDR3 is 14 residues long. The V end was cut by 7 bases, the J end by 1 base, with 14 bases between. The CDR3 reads CASLEGTTNTEAFF. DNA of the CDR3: TGCGCCAGCTTGGAAGGGACAACGAACACTGAAGCTTTCTTT.

CDR3 DNA sequence: TGTGCCAGCAGCCAGGGCCCAAGCCCTGGGGCCAACGTCCTGACTTTC. This sequence encodes CASSQGPSPGANVLTF. The chain links TRBV7-6 to TRBJ2-6; weak D call: TRBD1 (5 bases). V lost 5 bases to trimming and J lost 2 bases, with 13 bases between them. This CDR3 has 16 amino acids. The germline CDR1 and CDR2 sequences are SGHVS and FNYEAQ.

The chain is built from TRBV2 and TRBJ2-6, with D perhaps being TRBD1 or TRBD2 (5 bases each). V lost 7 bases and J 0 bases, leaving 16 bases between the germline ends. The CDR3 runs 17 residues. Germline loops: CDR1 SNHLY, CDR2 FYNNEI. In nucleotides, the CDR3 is TGTGCCAGCACCCGGGGACCGACCATCTCTGGGGCCAACGTCCTGACTTTC. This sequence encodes CASTRGPTISGANVLTF.

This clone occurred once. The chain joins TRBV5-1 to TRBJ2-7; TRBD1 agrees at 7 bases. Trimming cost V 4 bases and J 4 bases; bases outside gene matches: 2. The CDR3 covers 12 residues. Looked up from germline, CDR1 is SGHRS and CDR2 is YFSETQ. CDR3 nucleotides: TGCGCCAGCAGCACGACAGGGTACGAGCAGTACTTC. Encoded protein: CASSTTGYEQYF. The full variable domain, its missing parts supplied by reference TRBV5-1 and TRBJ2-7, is KAGVTQTPRYLIKTRGQQVTLSCSPISGHRSVSWYQQTPGQGLQFLFEYFSETQRNKGNFPGRFSGRQFSNSRSEMNVSTLELGDSALYLCASSTTGYEQYFGPGTRLTVT.

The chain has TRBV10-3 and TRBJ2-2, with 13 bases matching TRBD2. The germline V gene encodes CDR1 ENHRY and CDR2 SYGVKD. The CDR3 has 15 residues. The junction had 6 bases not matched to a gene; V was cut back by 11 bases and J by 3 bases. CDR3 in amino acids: CASRLAGGDTGELFF. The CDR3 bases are TGTGCCTCGAGACTAGCGGGGGGTGACACCGGGGAGCTGTTTTTT.

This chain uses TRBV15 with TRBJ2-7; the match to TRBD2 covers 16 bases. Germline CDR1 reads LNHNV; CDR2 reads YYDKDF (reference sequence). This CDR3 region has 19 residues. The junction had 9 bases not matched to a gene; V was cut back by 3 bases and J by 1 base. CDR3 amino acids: CATSSETGTSGGVSYEQYF. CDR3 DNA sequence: TGTGCCACCAGCAGCGAAACCGGGACTAGCGGGGGGGTGTCCTACGAGCAGTACTTC.

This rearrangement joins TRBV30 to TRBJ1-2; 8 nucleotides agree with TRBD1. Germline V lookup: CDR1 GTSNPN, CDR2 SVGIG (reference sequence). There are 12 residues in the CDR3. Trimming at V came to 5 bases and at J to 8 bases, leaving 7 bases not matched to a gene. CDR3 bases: TGTGCCTGGGGGCAGGGGGCCCGGGGCTACACCTTC. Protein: CAWGQGARGYTF.

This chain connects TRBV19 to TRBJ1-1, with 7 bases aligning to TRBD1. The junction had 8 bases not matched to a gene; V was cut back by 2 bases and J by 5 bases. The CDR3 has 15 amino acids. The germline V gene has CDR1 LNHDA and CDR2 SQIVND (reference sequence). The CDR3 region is CASSITGVDRTEAFF. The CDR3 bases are TGTGCCAGTAGTATAACAGGGGTGGATAGAACTGAAGCTTTCTTT.

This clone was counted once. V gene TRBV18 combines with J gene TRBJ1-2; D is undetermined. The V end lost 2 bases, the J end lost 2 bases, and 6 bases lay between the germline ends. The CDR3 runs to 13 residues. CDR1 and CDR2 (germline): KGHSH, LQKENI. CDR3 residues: CASSPEVNYGYTF. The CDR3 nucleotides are TGTGCCAGCTCACCAGAAGTAAACTATGGCTACACCTTC.

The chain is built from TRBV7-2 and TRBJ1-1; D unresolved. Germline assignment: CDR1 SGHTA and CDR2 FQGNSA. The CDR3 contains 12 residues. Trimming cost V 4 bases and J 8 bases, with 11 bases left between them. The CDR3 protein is CASSSSREEAFF. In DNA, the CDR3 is TGTGCCAGCAGCTCCTCTCGGGAAGAAGCTTTCTTT.

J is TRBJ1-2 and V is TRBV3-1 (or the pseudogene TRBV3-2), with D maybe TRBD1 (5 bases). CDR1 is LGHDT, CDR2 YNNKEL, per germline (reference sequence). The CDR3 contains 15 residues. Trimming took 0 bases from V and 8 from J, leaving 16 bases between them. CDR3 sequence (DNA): TGTGCCAGCAGCCAAGATCCCAGGGCACAGGACGGCTACACCTTC. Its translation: CASSQDPRAQDGYTF.

This chain's CDR3 is CASSMVKDTEAFF. CDR3 bases: TGTGCCAGCAGCATGGTGAAGGACACTGAAGCTTTCTTT. J is TRBJ1-1 and V is TRBV7-9; D gene ambiguous. The CDR3 has 13 residues. Between the trimmed V and J ends, which lost 5 bases and 3 bases, there was a span of 10 bases. The V gene's germline CDR1 is SEHNR and CDR2 FQNEAQ (reference sequence).

The CDR3 is CASSPRRLAGGKETQYF. DNA of the CDR3: TGTGCCAGCTCACCACGTAGACTAGCGGGGGGAAAAGAGACCCAGTACTTC. V usage is TRBV18 and J usage is TRBJ2-5, with 13 positions matching TRBD2. Looked up from germline, CDR1 is KGHSH and CDR2 is LQKENI. V lost 1 base, J lost 3 bases, and 5 bases stayed unmatched. The length of the CDR3 is 17 residues.

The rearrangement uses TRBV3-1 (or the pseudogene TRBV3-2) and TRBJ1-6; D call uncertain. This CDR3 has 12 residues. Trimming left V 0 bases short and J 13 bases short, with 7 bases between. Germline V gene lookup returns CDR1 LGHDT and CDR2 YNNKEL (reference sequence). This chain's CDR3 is CASSQEPGPLHF. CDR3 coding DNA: TGTGCCAGCAGCCAAGAACCGGGGCCCCTCCACTTT.

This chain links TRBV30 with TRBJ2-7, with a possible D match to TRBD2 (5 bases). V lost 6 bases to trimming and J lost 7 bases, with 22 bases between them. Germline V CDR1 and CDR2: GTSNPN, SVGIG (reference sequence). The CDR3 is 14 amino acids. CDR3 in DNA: TGTGCCTGCCCATCATCAGCGTTGGGAGAGGAGCAGTACTTC. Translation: CACPSSALGEEQYF. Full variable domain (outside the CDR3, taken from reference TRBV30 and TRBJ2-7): SQTIHQWPATLVQPVGSPLSLECTVEGTSNPNLYWYRQAAGRGLQLLFYSVGIGQISSEVPQNLSASRPQDRQFILSSKKLLLSDSGFYLCACPSSALGEEQYFGPGTRLTVT.

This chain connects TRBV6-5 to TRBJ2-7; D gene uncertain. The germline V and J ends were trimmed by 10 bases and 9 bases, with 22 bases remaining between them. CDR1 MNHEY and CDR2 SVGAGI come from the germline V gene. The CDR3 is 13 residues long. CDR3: CATHRSSLTAQYF. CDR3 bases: TGTGCCACCCACCGCAGCAGTCTTACTGCGCAGTACTTC.

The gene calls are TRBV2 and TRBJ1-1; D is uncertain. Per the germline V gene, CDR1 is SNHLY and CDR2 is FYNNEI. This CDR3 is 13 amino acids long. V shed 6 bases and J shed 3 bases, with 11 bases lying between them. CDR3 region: CASSGDTYTEAFF. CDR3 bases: TGTGCCAGCAGCGGGGATACCTACACTGAAGCTTTCTTT.

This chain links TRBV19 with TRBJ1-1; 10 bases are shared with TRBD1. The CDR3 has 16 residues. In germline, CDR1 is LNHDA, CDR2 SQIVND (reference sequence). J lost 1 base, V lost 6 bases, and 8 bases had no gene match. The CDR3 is CASSQDRGGGNTEAFF. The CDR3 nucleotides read TGTGCCAGTAGCCAGGACAGGGGGGGAGGGAACACTGAAGCTTTCTTT.

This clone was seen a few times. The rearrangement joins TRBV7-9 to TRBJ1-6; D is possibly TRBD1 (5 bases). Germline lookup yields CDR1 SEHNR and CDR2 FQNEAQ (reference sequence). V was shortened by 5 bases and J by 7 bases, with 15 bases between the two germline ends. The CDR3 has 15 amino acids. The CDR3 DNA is TGTGCCAGCAGCCCCACCCAGGGTGGGAATTCACCCCTCCACTTT. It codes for CASSPTQGGNSPLHF.

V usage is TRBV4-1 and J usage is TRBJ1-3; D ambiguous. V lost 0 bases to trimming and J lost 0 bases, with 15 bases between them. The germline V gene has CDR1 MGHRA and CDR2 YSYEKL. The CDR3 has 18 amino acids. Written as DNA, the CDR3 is TGCGCCAGCAGCCAAGATCCTCTGACCGCCAACTCTGGAAACACCATATATTTT. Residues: CASSQDPLTANSGNTIYF.

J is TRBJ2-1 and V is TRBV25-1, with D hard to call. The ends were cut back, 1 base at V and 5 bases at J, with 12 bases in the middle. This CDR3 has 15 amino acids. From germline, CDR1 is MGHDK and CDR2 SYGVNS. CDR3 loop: CASSELISRNNEQFF. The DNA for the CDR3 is TGTGCCAGCAGTGAATTAATTAGCCGAAACAATGAGCAGTTCTTC.

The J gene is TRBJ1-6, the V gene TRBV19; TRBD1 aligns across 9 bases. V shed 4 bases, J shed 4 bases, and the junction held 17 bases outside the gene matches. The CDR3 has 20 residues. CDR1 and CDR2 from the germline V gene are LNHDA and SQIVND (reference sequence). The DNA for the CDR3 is TGTGCCAGTAGTACAGTGCCCGGGACAGGGACCGGAAATTATAATTCACCCCTCCACTTT. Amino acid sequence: CASSTVPGTGTGNYNSPLHF. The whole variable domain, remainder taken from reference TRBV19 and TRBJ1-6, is DGGITQSPKYLFRKEGQNVTLSCEQNLNHDAMYWYRQDPGQGLRLIYYSQIVNDFQKGDIAEGYSVSREKKESFPLTVTSAQKNPTAFYLCASSTVPGTGTGNYNSPLHFGNGTRLTVT.

CDR3 in DNA: TGTGCCAGCAGACGTTACAGCGGGGGGGATTGGGAGCTGTTTTTT. Amino acid sequence: CASRRYSGGDWELFF. The J gene is TRBJ2-2, the V gene TRBV6-5, with 10 bases matching TRBD2. CDR1 and CDR2 (germline): MNHEY, SVGAGI. The V gene end was trimmed by 6 bases and the J gene end by 9 bases; junction bases not matched to a gene: 10. CDR3 length: 15 residues.

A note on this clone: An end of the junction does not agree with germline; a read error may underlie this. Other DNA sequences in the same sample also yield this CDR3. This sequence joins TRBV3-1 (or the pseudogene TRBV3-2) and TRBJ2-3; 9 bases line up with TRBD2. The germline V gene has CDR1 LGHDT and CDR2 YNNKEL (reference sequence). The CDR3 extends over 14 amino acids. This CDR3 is CASSHGTSTDTQYF. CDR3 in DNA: TGTGCCAGCAGCCATGGGACTAGCACCGATACGCAGTATTTT.

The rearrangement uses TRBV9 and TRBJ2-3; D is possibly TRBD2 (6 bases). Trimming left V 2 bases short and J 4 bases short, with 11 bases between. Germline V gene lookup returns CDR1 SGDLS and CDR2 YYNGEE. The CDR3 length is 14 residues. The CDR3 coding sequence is TGTGCCAGCAGCGTGGGGGGTGGGTCAGATACGCAGTATTTT. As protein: CASSVGGGSDTQYF.

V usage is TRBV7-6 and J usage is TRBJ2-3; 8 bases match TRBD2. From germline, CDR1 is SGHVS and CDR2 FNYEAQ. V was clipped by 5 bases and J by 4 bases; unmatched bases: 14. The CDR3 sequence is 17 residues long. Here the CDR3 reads CASSRYRVNGGADTQYF. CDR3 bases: TGTGCCAGCAGCCGCTACCGGGTGAACGGGGGGGCAGATACGCAGTATTTT.